This TCR beta chain was identified in a study of T cell responses to AZD1222 COVID-19 vaccine. Study-wide points: The span of vaccine-associated CD4 TCRs extended across spike, with dominance at 160-218 and 743-854. Most donors were white British, females outnumbered males, and clonal diversity was possibly underestimated. Baseline seropositives among AZD1222 recipients totaled only 5 to 7. Repertoires were sampled only after the peak T cell response.

V lost 1 base to trimming and J lost 9 bases; unmatched junction nucleotides: 9. In germline, CDR1 is SGHDN, CDR2 FVKESK. The CDR3 is 14 residues long. Notes on this clone: No antigen is known for it.

The repertoire was sequenced with immunoSEQ multiplex PCR; TCRdb's copy has only in-frame clones and lacks some. The sample shows around 140,000 clones, approximately 94% of them seen only once. This TCR derives from an adult in good health. Sequences were derived from peripheral blood, sampled on day 0 of AZD1222 vaccination. The V call is TRBV14, the J call TRBJ2-7; TRBD2 matches at 7 bases. CDR3 loop: CASSQGASGLVQYF. DNA of the CDR3: TGTGCCAGCAGCCAAGGGGCTAGCGGACTGGTGCAGTACTTC.